Listed below are T cell receptor beta chains from one sample, sequenced in a study of patients and donors after allogeneic stem cell transplantation. TCRdb re-called the RT-PCR reads with MiXCR, one entry per CDR3 protein. Of about a million distinct CDR3 sequences in the sample, about a sixth were seen once. Sequencing used blood, either unsorted or a sorted T cell fraction (not recorded which). Every receptor here comes from a human donor who was either an allogeneic HSCT recipient or a stem cell or donor lymphocyte infusion donor (not recorded which). It is not recorded whose cells these are; they may come from a transplant donor. The CDR3 runs from the conserved cysteine through the conserved F or W. Each record gives: J gene, clone size, V gene, D gene, CDR3 protein, CDR3 DNA. D genes are given only for firm matches. Clone size, where shown, is once, few, many, or a class for clones that have expanded.

TRBJ1-1,-,TRBV20-1,TRBD1,CSVHSPAAGQGGTEAFF,TGCAGTGTTCATAGCCCCGCCGCCGGACAGGGAGGCACTGAAGCTTTCTTT
TRBJ1-2,-,TRBV20-1,-,CSARDRGARGYTF,TGCAGTGCTAGAGATCGGGGGGCGCGTGGCTACACCTTC
TRBJ2-3,-,TRBV5-4,-,CASSPRDWVDTQYF,TGTGCCAGCAGCCCCCGGGATTGGGTAGATACGCAGTATTTT
TRBJ1-2,many,TRBV7-2,TRBD1,CASSPDRVNYGYTF,TGTGCCAGCAGTCCCGACAGGGTGAACTATGGCTACACCTTC
TRBJ1-2,few,TRBV12-3/TRBV12-4,-,CASSPTPGYGYTF,TGTGCCAGCAGTCCCACCCCAGGGTATGGCTACACCTTC
TRBJ2-5,-,TRBV6-1,-,CASSEWAQETQYF,TGTGCCAGCAGTGAATGGGCCCAAGAGACCCAGTACTTC
TRBJ2-5,many,TRBV5-6,-,CASSLLGGQETQYF,TGTGCCAGCAGCTTGCTAGGGGGCCAAGAGACCCAGTACTTC
TRBJ2-7,few,TRBV7-8,TRBD2,CASSLGLLPYEQYF,TGTGCCAGCAGCCTGGGACTATTACCCTACGAGCAGTACTTC
TRBJ1-1,-,TRBV9,-,CASSVDPMNTEAFF,TGTGCCAGCAGCGTGGACCCCATGAACACTGAAGCTTTCTTT
TRBJ2-7,-,TRBV6-1,TRBD2,CASSIGGSSYEQYF,TGTGCCAGCTCTATCGGGGGGAGCTCCTACGAGCAGTACTTC
TRBJ2-1,few,TRBV7-2,TRBD2,CASSLSSGAPNEQFF,TGTGCCAGCAGCTTATCTAGCGGGGCACCCAATGAGCAGTTCTTC
TRBJ2-3,few,TRBV6-4,-,CASRPGLSTDTQYF,TGTGCCAGCAGACCGGGACTGAGCACAGATACGCAGTATTTT